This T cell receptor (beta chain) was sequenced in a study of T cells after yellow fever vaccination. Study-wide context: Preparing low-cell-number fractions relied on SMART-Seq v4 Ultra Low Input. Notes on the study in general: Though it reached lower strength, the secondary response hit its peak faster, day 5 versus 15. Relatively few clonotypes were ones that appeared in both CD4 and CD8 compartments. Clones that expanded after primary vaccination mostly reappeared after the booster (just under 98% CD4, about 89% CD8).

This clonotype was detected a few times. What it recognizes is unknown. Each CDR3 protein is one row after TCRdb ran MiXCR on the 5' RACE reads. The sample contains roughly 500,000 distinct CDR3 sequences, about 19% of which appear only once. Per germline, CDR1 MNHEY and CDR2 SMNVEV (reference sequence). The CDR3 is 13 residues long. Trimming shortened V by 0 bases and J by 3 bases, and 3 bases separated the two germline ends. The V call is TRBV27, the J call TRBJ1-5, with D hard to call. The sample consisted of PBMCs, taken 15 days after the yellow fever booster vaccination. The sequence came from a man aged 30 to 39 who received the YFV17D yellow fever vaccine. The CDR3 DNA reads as TGTGCCAGCAGTTTATCCCTCAATCAGCCCCAGCATTTT. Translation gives CASSLSLNQPQHF.